Listed below are T cell receptor beta chains from one sample, sequenced in a study of blood T cell repertoires in COVID-19. Method: immunoSEQ multiplex PCR; TCRdb's copy keeps in-frame clones and lacks some. Among 110,000 to 150,000 clones listed, approximately 90% were seen once. The sample taken for sequencing was peripheral blood. These receptors originate from a man aged 55 to 69 with active or convalescent COVID-19. The CDR3 runs from the conserved cysteine through the conserved F or W. A D gene is named only where the DNA matches it firmly.

-,TRBV27,CASSIASVKTGELFF
TRBD1,TRBV29-1,CSVWDRTNTEAFF
TRBD1,TRBV19,CASSIYHRGTEAFF
TRBD2,TRBV24-1,CATSDPPTSGSRVGELFF
-,TRBV2,CASTPGQTPDGYTF
TRBD1,TRBV5-1,CASSRGLTPYEQYF
-,TRBV6-6,CASSTAEPSGNTIYF
-,TRBV6-5,CASNSRGKAYEQYF
TRBD1,TRBV4-3,CASSQELDRVYGYTF
-,TRBV6-5,CASSAGGRETQYF
-,TRBV3-1/TRBV3-2,CASSQDEYSGYTEAFF
TRBD2,TRBV6-5,CASRLAGGPETQYF
TRBD1,TRBV28,CASSLGGEGQANYGYTF
TRBD2,TRBV15,CATSREGLASSYNEQFF
-,TRBV29-1,CSVKNSYMNTEAFF
TRBD1,TRBV28,CASSGSGQGAEETQYF
TRBD2,TRBV6-5,CATWTSRLETQYF
TRBD1,TRBV6-5,CASRPTGGVGYTF
TRBD2,TRBV28,CASSSEAGGPGIDTQYF
-,TRBV28,CASSVNYEQYF
TRBD1,TRBV4-3,CASSQEGTANSPLHF
TRBD2,TRBV27,CASSFNSGINNEQFF
-,TRBV18,CASSPPGNTYGYTF
TRBD1,TRBV10-3,CAIRAGRQGSPLHF
-,TRBV21-1,CASTSKEIGRGQGREKLFF
TRBD1,TRBV2,CASSDHRGPNQPQHF
TRBD2,TRBV3-1/TRBV3-2,CASSQLLAGAEQFF
-,TRBV27,CASSSRLPAGQFF
-,TRBV9,CASSGTPDTEAFF
TRBD1,TRBV7-7,CASSVRDREKLFF
TRBD1,TRBV6-5,CASSHGQGVNQPQHF
TRBD1,TRBV3-1/TRBV3-2,CASSKSTGQATTQYF
-,TRBV25-1,CASRQGANEKLFF
TRBD2,TRBV7-2,CASSLYGGVRNEQFF
-,TRBV28,CASSLEGYYYGYTF
TRBD1,TRBV27,CASSSSGGGQGAVDTQYF
TRBD2,TRBV5-4,CASSPGTSGIDNEQFF
TRBD2,TRBV13,CASSLGLAIGANVLTF
TRBD1,TRBV6-5,CASSAPGTGGRGYTF
-,TRBV28,CASSGTYNTEAFF
-,TRBV19,CASSMGLSEADTQYF
-,TRBV4-3,CASSQVWDLPTGELFF
TRBD2,TRBV7-2,CASSSQGTGGNEQFF
-,TRBV3-1/TRBV3-2,CASSQGSGRVETQYF
-,TRBV5-5,CASSLFEAIQYF
-,TRBV7-3,CASSPGTMNTEAFF
TRBD1,TRBV7-2,CASSLYPPTGNYGYTF
TRBD1,TRBV18,CASSPLNRGHTDTQYF
TRBD2,TRBV7-3,CASSLGLAVNEQFF
TRBD1,TRBV29-1,CSVEGVPGTENYGYTF
TRBD1,TRBV9,CASSGQGATVGELFF
-,TRBV7-8,CASSPPDSYTF
-,TRBV3-1/TRBV3-2,CASSQVMTGLWGYTF
-,TRBV2,CASSEGGSYGYTF